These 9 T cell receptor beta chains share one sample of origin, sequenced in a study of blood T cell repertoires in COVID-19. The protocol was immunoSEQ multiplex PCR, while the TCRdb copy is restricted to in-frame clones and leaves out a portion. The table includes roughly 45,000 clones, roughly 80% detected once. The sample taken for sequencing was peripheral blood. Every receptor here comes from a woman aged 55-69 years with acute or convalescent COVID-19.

CDR3 coding DNA: TGTGCCAGCAGCTTGATAGGGGACTACACCTTC. Translation: CASSLIGDYTF. This chain links TRBV7-8 with TRBJ1-2, with D possibly matching TRBD1 (5 bases). This CDR3 comprises 11 residues. Trimming took 3 bases from V and 10 from J, leaving 9 bases between them. The germline gives CDR1 SGHVS, CDR2 FQNEAQ.

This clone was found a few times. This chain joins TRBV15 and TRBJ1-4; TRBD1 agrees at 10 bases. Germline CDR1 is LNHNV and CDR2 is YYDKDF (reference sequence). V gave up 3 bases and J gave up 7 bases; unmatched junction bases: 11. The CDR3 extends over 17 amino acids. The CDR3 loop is CATSSSVHRDRGEKLFF. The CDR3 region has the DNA TGTGCCACCAGCAGCAGCGTACACCGGGACAGGGGTGAAAAACTGTTTTTT.

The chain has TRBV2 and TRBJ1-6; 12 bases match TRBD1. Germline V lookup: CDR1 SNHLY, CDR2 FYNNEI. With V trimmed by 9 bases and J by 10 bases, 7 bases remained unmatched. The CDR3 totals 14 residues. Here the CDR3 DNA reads TGTGCCAGTGCAGGGACAGGGGGCCGGTCACCCCTCCACTTT. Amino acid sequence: CASAGTGGRSPLHF.

The DNA for the CDR3 is TGTGCCAGCAGCTTGTATACAGAAACAGATACGCAGTATTTT. It encodes CASSLYTETDTQYF. This chain uses TRBV5-4 with TRBJ2-3; D uncertain. In germline, CDR1 is SGHNT, CDR2 YYREEE (reference sequence). V lost 1 base to trimming and J lost 3 bases, with 9 bases between them. The CDR3 totals 14 residues.

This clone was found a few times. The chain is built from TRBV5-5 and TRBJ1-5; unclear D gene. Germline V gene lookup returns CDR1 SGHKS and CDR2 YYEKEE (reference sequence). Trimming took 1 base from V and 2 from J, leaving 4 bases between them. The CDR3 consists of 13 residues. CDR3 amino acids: CASSLLGNQPQHF. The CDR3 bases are TGTGCCAGCAGCTTGCTCGGCAATCAGCCCCAGCATTTT.

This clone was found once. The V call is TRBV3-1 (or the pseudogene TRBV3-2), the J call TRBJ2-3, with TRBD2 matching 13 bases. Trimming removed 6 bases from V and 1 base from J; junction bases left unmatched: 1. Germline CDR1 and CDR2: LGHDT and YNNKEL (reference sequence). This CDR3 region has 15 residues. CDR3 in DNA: TGTGCCAGCAGACTAGCGGGGGGGCGCACAGATACGCAGTATTTT. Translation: CASRLAGGRTDTQYF.

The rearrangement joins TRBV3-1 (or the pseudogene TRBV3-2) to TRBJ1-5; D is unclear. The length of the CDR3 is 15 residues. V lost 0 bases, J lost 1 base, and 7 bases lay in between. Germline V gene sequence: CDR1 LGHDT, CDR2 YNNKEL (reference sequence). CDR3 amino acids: CASSQEGGSNQPQHF. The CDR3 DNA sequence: TGTGCCAGCAGCCAAGAGGGAGGGAGCAATCAGCCCCAGCATTTT.

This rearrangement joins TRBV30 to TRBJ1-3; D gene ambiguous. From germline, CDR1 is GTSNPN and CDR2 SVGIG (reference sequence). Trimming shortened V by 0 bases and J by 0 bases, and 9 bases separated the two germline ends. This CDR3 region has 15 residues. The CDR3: CAWSVDTASGNTIYF. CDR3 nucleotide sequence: TGTGCCTGGAGTGTAGACACCGCCTCTGGAAACACCATATATTTT.

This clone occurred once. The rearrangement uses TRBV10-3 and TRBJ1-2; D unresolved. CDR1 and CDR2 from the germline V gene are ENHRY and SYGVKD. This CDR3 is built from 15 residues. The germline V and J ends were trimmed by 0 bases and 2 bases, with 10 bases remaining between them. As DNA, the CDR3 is TGTGCCATCAGTGAGTCGGGAGGGATCAACTATGGCTACACCTTC. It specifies CAISESGGINYGYTF.